Listed below are T cell receptor beta chains from one sample, sequenced in a study of lymphopenia after photon versus proton radiotherapy. The repertoire was sequenced with immunoSEQ multiplex PCR; TCRdb's copy has only in-frame clones and lacks some. The table has roughly 65,000 clones, approximately 90% seen once. This specimen was peripheral blood, taken from a patient treated with photon-based radiotherapy. Every receptor here comes from a woman aged 70 to 79 with pancreatic cancer. CDR3s include the opening cysteine and the closing phenylalanine or tryptophan. A D gene is named only where the DNA matches it firmly. Clone size is given for some rows only: seen once, a few or many times, or a class if the clone is expanded.

clone_size: -
d_call: -
cdr3_length: 15
v_call: TRBV7-2
j_call: TRBJ2-3
cdr3_aa: CASSPLALAADTQYF
cdr3_nt: TGTGCCAGCAGCCCCTTAGCCCTAGCCGCAGATACGCAGTATTTT

clone_size: -
d_call: -
cdr3_length: 12
v_call: TRBV11-1
j_call: TRBJ1-1
cdr3_aa: CASSFSNTEAFF
cdr3_nt: TGTGCCAGCAGCTTTAGTAACACTGAAGCTTTCTTT

clone_size: -
d_call: -
cdr3_length: 13
v_call: TRBV5-4
j_call: TRBJ1-2
cdr3_aa: CASSLEGWHGYTF
cdr3_nt: TGTGCCAGCAGCTTGGAAGGGTGGCACGGCTACACCTTC

clone_size: -
d_call: TRBD2
cdr3_length: 17
v_call: TRBV28
j_call: TRBJ2-2
cdr3_aa: CASSTRAGGPGGGELFF
cdr3_nt: TGTGCCAGCAGTACCCGAGCGGGAGGGCCGGGTGGCGGGGAGCTGTTTTTT

clone_size: -
d_call: TRBD1
cdr3_length: 17
v_call: TRBV28
j_call: TRBJ1-1
cdr3_aa: CASSLLFPAGGWTEAFF
cdr3_nt: TGTGCCAGCAGTTTATTATTTCCGGCAGGGGGTTGGACTGAAGCTTTCTTT

clone_size: -
d_call: TRBD2
cdr3_length: 19
v_call: TRBV27
j_call: TRBJ2-1
cdr3_aa: CASSFRTSGRAFSYNEQFF
cdr3_nt: TGTGCCAGCAGTTTCAGGACTAGCGGGAGGGCCTTTTCCTACAATGAGCAGTTCTTC

clone_size: -
d_call: -
cdr3_length: 15
v_call: TRBV6-6
j_call: TRBJ2-7
cdr3_aa: CASSYGVLQGYEQYF
cdr3_nt: TGTGCCAGCAGTTACGGGGTCCTCCAGGGCTACGAGCAGTACTTC

clone_size: -
d_call: TRBD2
cdr3_length: 16
v_call: TRBV5-1
j_call: TRBJ2-3
cdr3_aa: CASSLGTSGRADTQYF
cdr3_nt: TGCGCCAGCAGCCTTGGGACTAGCGGGAGGGCAGATACGCAGTATTTT

clone_size: -
d_call: TRBD1
cdr3_length: 14
v_call: TRBV7-8
j_call: TRBJ1-6
cdr3_aa: CASSLGQGGSPLHF
cdr3_nt: TGTGCCAGCAGCTTAGGACAGGGCGGGTCACCCCTCCACTTT

clone_size: -
d_call: -
cdr3_length: 13
v_call: TRBV2
j_call: TRBJ2-1
cdr3_aa: CASSEVSYNEQFF
cdr3_nt: TGTGCCAGCAGTGAAGTGAGCTACAATGAGCAGTTCTTC

clone_size: -
d_call: -
cdr3_length: 13
v_call: TRBV11-3
j_call: TRBJ2-2
cdr3_aa: CASSLTGTGELFF
cdr3_nt: TGTGCCAGCAGCTTGACGGGAACCGGGGAGCTGTTTTTT

clone_size: -
d_call: TRBD2
cdr3_length: 16
v_call: TRBV7-9
j_call: TRBJ2-2
cdr3_aa: CASSPSGRRRSGELFF
cdr3_nt: TGTGCCAGCAGCCCTAGCGGGAGGAGAAGATCCGGGGAGCTGTTTTTT

clone_size: -
d_call: -
cdr3_length: 17
v_call: TRBV21-1
j_call: TRBJ2-7
cdr3_aa: CASSPDMFPVSMHEQYF
cdr3_nt: TGTGCCAGCAGCCCAGATATGTTCCCGGTGTCTATGCACGAGCAGTACTTC

clone_size: -
d_call: TRBD1
cdr3_length: 15
v_call: TRBV7-8
j_call: TRBJ1-6
cdr3_aa: CASSFGTGLGSPLHF
cdr3_nt: TGTGCCAGCAGCTTTGGGACAGGGCTGGGCTCACCCCTCCACTTT

clone_size: -
d_call: -
cdr3_length: 15
v_call: TRBV14
j_call: TRBJ2-6
cdr3_aa: CASSHFLSGANVLTF
cdr3_nt: TGTGCCAGCAGCCATTTTCTATCTGGGGCCAACGTCCTGACTTTC

clone_size: -
d_call: TRBD1
cdr3_length: 14
v_call: TRBV6-5
j_call: TRBJ1-1
cdr3_aa: CASRPGDRFSEAFF
cdr3_nt: TGTGCCAGCAGGCCAGGGGACAGATTTTCTGAAGCTTTCTTT

clone_size: few
d_call: TRBD2
cdr3_length: 16
v_call: TRBV4-2
j_call: TRBJ2-3
cdr3_aa: CASSQEASGNTDTQYF
cdr3_nt: TGTGCCAGCAGCCAAGAGGCTAGCGGAAACACAGATACGCAGTATTTT